This T cell receptor (beta chain) was obtained from a study of siplizumab effects on memory and regulatory T cells. Study outcomes and limitations: Solely a minor proportion of alloreactive clones could be assigned to unstimulated subsets. Siplizumab significantly lowered the alloreactive sequences that could be traced to unstimulated CD4+ memory cells. The suppressive capacity of proliferating Tregs from siplizumab cultures remained unconfirmed. Both greater diversity than memory cells and a major contribution to the alloresponse seemed to characterize naive T cells.

Only in-frame clones appear in the TCRdb table, and some are missing; sequencing was by immunoSEQ multiplex PCR. Of around 110,000 clones in the sample, about 95% were seen once. This CDR3 is 16 amino acids long. Losses at the gene ends were 5 bases for V and 3 bases for J; bases not matched to a gene: 5. Germline loops: CDR1 LGHNA, CDR2 YNFKEQ. A word on this clone: No antigen is known for it.

Sample: non-Treg CD4+ T cells sorted from blood. The rearrangement links TRBV4-2 to TRBJ2-3, with 13 bases that match TRBD2. The TCR was taken from a human donor in good health. For the CDR3, the DNA is TGTGCCAGCAGCGAGGGACTAGCGGGGTCTACAGATACGCAGTATTTT. Translated: CASSEGLAGSTDTQYF.